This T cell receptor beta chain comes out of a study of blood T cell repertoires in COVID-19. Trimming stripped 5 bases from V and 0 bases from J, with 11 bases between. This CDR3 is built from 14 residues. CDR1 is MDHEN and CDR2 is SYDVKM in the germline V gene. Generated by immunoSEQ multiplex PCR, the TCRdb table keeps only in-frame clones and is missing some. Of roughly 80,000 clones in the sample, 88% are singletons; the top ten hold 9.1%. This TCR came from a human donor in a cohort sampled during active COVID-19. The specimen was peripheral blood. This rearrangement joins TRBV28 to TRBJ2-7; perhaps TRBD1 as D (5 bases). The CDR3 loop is CASSPPTDSYEQYF. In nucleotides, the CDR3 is TGTGCCAGCAGTCCTCCGACAGACTCCTACGAGCAGTACTTC.